Listed below are T cell receptor beta chains from one sample, sequenced in a study of T-cell reconstitution after alpha-beta-depleted transplantation in children. TCRdb re-called the PCR reads through MiXCR, storing one row per CDR3 protein. The table records about 980,000 distinct CDR3 sequences, 25% to 30% of them present only once. The sample in question was PBMCs, mostly from graft donor cells, obtained 360 days after TCRalphabeta/CD19-depleted stem cell transplant. These receptors originate from a boy under two years old who had a stem cell transplant for SCID, so the T cells may come from the graft donor. Each CDR3 is given with its conserved first and last residue. The order of the fields is CDR3 DNA, CDR3 protein, D gene, clone size, J gene, V gene. The D gene is left open where the match is weak. A row's size may be missing; if present it is once, few, many or a size class.

CDR3nt: TGCGCCAGCAGCTCGACGGGCCCCAGAGAGACCCAGTACTTC; CDR3aa: CASSSTGPRETQYF; d_gene: -; abundance: -; j_gene: TRBJ2-5; v_gene: TRBV5-1
CDR3nt: TGCAGTGCTTCCCGGCCCCGACAGGTGGGATGGGAGACCCAGTACTTC; CDR3aa: CSASRPRQVGWETQYF; d_gene: -; abundance: -; j_gene: TRBJ2-5; v_gene: TRBV20-1
CDR3nt: TGTGCCAGCAGTCCGATGACAGGGGGTACGGATACGCAGTATTTT; CDR3aa: CASSPMTGGTDTQYF; d_gene: TRBD1; abundance: many; j_gene: TRBJ2-3; v_gene: TRBV12-3/TRBV12-4
CDR3nt: TGCGCCAGCAGTGATCCCAAGCGGGGGGGGAGGGAGACCCAGTACTTC; CDR3aa: CASSDPKRGGRETQYF; d_gene: TRBD2; abundance: few; j_gene: TRBJ2-5; v_gene: TRBV10-2
CDR3nt: TGTGCCAGCAGTCTAAGAATGAGGGTCGGGGAGCTGTTTTTT; CDR3aa: CASSLRMRVGELFF; d_gene: -; abundance: -; j_gene: TRBJ2-2; v_gene: TRBV28
CDR3nt: TGTGCCAGCAGTAAGGGGACTTTACCGAACACCGGGGAGCTGTTTTTT; CDR3aa: CASSKGTLPNTGELFF; d_gene: -; abundance: -; j_gene: TRBJ2-2; v_gene: TRBV27
CDR3nt: TGTGCCAGCAGCCAAGACTTGGGTTTTCCTGAAGCTTTCTTT; CDR3aa: CASSQDLGFPEAFF; d_gene: -; abundance: -; j_gene: TRBJ1-1; v_gene: TRBV4-2
CDR3nt: TGTGCCAGCAGCTTAGAGGTAGAGGATGATGAGCAGTTCTTC; CDR3aa: CASSLEVEDDEQFF; d_gene: -; abundance: -; j_gene: TRBJ2-1; v_gene: TRBV7-9
CDR3nt: TGTGCCAGCAGCTTGGGCCCACAGGGGTACACTGAAGCTTTCTTT; CDR3aa: CASSLGPQGYTEAFF; d_gene: TRBD1; abundance: -; j_gene: TRBJ1-1; v_gene: TRBV5-6
CDR3nt: TGTGCCAGCAGCTTAGGACAGTTTAGGGGACAAGAGACCCAGTACTTC; CDR3aa: CASSLGQFRGQETQYF; d_gene: -; abundance: few; j_gene: TRBJ2-5; v_gene: TRBV11-2
CDR3nt: TGTGCCAGCAGCCCAGGGGGGTTGCGCACTGAAGCTTTCTTT; CDR3aa: CASSPGGLRTEAFF; d_gene: TRBD1; abundance: few; j_gene: TRBJ1-1; v_gene: TRBV12-3/TRBV12-4
CDR3nt: TGTGCCATAGCCGGGGGGGCAAAAGGAAATGAGCAGTTCTTC; CDR3aa: CAIAGGAKGNEQFF; d_gene: TRBD2; abundance: once; j_gene: TRBJ2-1; v_gene: TRBV10-3
CDR3nt: TGCTGTGCTACCCCGGGTCTAGCGGGGGGGCGTTCATTCCCAGATACGCAGTATTTT; CDR3aa: CCATPGLAGGRSFPDTQYF; d_gene: TRBD2; abundance: -; j_gene: TRBJ2-3; v_gene: TRBV20-1
CDR3nt: TGTGCCAGCAGCTCCCATCGACAGGGGAGCACAGATACGCAGTATTTT; CDR3aa: CASSSHRQGSTDTQYF; d_gene: TRBD1; abundance: -; j_gene: TRBJ2-3; v_gene: TRBV7-9
CDR3nt: TGTGCCAGCAGCTTAGTTCAGGTTTCCCCTGAAGAGACCCAGTACTTC; CDR3aa: CASSLVQVSPEETQYF; d_gene: -; abundance: -; j_gene: TRBJ2-5; v_gene: TRBV11-1
CDR3nt: TGCGCCAGCAGCCAAAACCACAGGGGGGCCGGGGAGCTGTTTTTT; CDR3aa: CASSQNHRGAGELFF; d_gene: TRBD1; abundance: -; j_gene: TRBJ2-2; v_gene: TRBV4-1
CDR3nt: TGCGCCAGCAGCCAAGATCCTAGCGGGGGAATTGAGCAGTTCTTC; CDR3aa: CASSQDPSGGIEQFF; d_gene: TRBD2; abundance: few; j_gene: TRBJ2-1; v_gene: TRBV4-3
CDR3nt: TGCAGTGCTCCTACAGGGGATTCTAACTATGGCTACACCTTC; CDR3aa: CSAPTGDSNYGYTF; d_gene: TRBD1; abundance: few; j_gene: TRBJ1-2; v_gene: TRBV20-1
CDR3nt: TGTGCCAGCAGCTTTGGGACAGGGGGCGACTACGAGCAGTACTTC; CDR3aa: CASSFGTGGDYEQYF; d_gene: TRBD1; abundance: few; j_gene: TRBJ2-7; v_gene: TRBV7-9
CDR3nt: TGTGCCAGCAGCTTTCGGGCAGACTACGAGCAGTACTTC; CDR3aa: CASSFRADYEQYF; d_gene: -; abundance: -; j_gene: TRBJ2-7; v_gene: TRBV7-2
CDR3nt: TGTGCCAGCAGTCCAAACTGGGGGGACTACTATGGCTACACCTTC; CDR3aa: CASSPNWGDYYGYTF; d_gene: -; abundance: -; j_gene: TRBJ1-2; v_gene: TRBV12-3/TRBV12-4
CDR3nt: TGTGCCAGCAGCCGGGGGGCCCGGGTCACTGAAGCTTTCTTT; CDR3aa: CASSRGARVTEAFF; d_gene: -; abundance: -; j_gene: TRBJ1-1; v_gene: TRBV6-1
CDR3nt: TGCAGTGCTAGAGATAGTGGTAGGGGGCCGGGAACAGATACGCAGTATTTT; CDR3aa: CSARDSGRGPGTDTQYF; d_gene: TRBD1; abundance: few; j_gene: TRBJ2-3; v_gene: TRBV20-1